The rows below give T cell receptor beta chains drawn from one sample of a study of chemoradiotherapy in HPV16-positive cancers. Some clones are missing from TCRdb's copy, which holds only in-frame ones; the method was immunoSEQ multiplex PCR. This sample yields roughly 39,000 clones, of which roughly three quarters are seen a single time; approximately 5.4% belongs to the top ten. The sample consisted of blood, taken from a patient who underwent chemoradiotherapy. The receptors derive from a human donor with HPV-associated anogenital cancer. The CDR3 runs from the conserved cysteine through the conserved F or W. The D gene is left open where the match is weak. Clone size, where shown, is once, few, many, or a class for clones that have expanded.

TGTGCCAGCAGCCCCCTCGGTGACGGGTCCTACGAGCAGTACTTC,CASSPLGDGSYEQYF,NA,NA,TRBV6-5,TRBJ2-7
TGTGCCAGCTCACCATCAATGGAGAGTTACGAGCAGTACTTC,CASSPSMESYEQYF,NA,NA,TRBV18,TRBJ2-7
TGTGCCAGTAGTGACCAGTACTATGGCTACACCTTC,CASSDQYYGYTF,NA,NA,TRBV19,TRBJ1-2
TGTGCCAGCAGCTTGGGCTTCTCTGGAAACACCATATATTTT,CASSLGFSGNTIYF,NA,NA,TRBV5-4,TRBJ1-3
TGTGCCAGCAGCCTGGCCGTATCTGGAAACACCATATATTTT,CASSLAVSGNTIYF,NA,NA,TRBV7-9,TRBJ1-3
TGTGCCACCCGGGGGGGCCGTGAGACCCAGTACTTC,CATRGGRETQYF,TRBD2,NA,TRBV6-1,TRBJ2-5
TGTGCCAGTAGTGCGACAGGGTATGATAGTGAGCAGTTCTTC,CASSATGYDSEQFF,TRBD1,NA,TRBV19,TRBJ2-1
TGTGCCATCCCTAGACAGGTTCGGATGATACGGACTTTTTTT,CAIPRQVRMIRTFF,NA,NA,TRBV21-1,TRBJ1-4
TGTGCCAGCTCACCGACCAGGACGGTCGATGAGCAGTTCTTC,CASSPTRTVDEQFF,NA,NA,TRBV18,TRBJ2-1
TGTGCCAGCAGCTTAGATCTGACGTACGAGCAGTACTTC,CASSLDLTYEQYF,NA,NA,TRBV7-2,TRBJ2-7
TGTGCCAGCAGCGTAGATGCAGGCTACGAGCAGTACTTC,CASSVDAGYEQYF,NA,NA,TRBV9,TRBJ2-7
TGTGCCAGCAGGGGCGCCACCTACGAGCAGTACTTC,CASRGATYEQYF,NA,NA,TRBV6-5,TRBJ2-7
TGTGCCAGCAGCTTAGATCGGGCAGGGGGCATTTACGAGCAGTACTTC,CASSLDRAGGIYEQYF,TRBD1,NA,TRBV11-2,TRBJ2-7
TGTGCCATATTGGGTCCAAGAAACACTGAAGCTTTCTTT,CAILGPRNTEAFF,NA,few,TRBV2,TRBJ1-1
TGTGCCAGCAGCGAACCGGTAGAGCAGTTCTTC,CASSEPVEQFF,NA,NA,TRBV7-9,TRBJ2-1
TGTGCCAGCAGCCCACAGGGGGCCAAGTATCATGGCTACACCTTC,CASSPQGAKYHGYTF,TRBD1,NA,TRBV7-3,TRBJ1-2
TGTGCCAGTAGTGACGAGGGAGATACGCAGTATTTT,CASSDEGDTQYF,NA,NA,TRBV9,TRBJ2-3
TGTGCCAGCAGTTTATCCCGGACAGCCTCGAGGGGCTACACCTTC,CASSLSRTASRGYTF,NA,NA,TRBV27,TRBJ1-2
TGTGCCAGCAGTTTGGTAACCAACTATGGCTACACCTTC,CASSLVTNYGYTF,NA,few,TRBV28,TRBJ1-2
TGTGCCAGCAGCTTTTGGGGTGAAAAACTGTTTTTT,CASSFWGEKLFF,NA,NA,TRBV7-9,TRBJ1-4
TGCGCCAGCAGCCAGACCGGGGGGGCCCGATGGCAGTTCTTC,CASSQTGGARWQFF,TRBD2,NA,TRBV4-3,TRBJ2-1
TGCGCCAGCAGCTGGGGACTAGCGGTCGGAGAGACCCAGTACTTC,CASSWGLAVGETQYF,TRBD2,NA,TRBV5-1,TRBJ2-5
TGTGCCAGCAGTGAGACAGTCTATTCACCCCTCCACTTT,CASSETVYSPLHF,NA,few,TRBV9,TRBJ1-6
TGTGCCAGCAGCACCGGTTCCTACGAGCAGTACTTC,CASSTGSYEQYF,NA,once,TRBV7-2,TRBJ2-7
TGTGCCAGCAGCGTAGCTGGGCGGATGAACACTGAAGCTTTCTTT,CASSVAGRMNTEAFF,NA,NA,TRBV9,TRBJ1-1
TGTGCCAGCAGTTACTCGAGTCTAGCTAGCGCAGATACGCAGTATTTT,CASSYSSLASADTQYF,NA,NA,TRBV6-5,TRBJ2-3
TGCGCCAGCAGCTTTTCTGGGACAGGGGTTGACGGGGAGCTGTTTTTT,CASSFSGTGVDGELFF,TRBD1,NA,TRBV5-1,TRBJ2-2
TGTGCCAGCAGCTTAAAAAGGTCGGGACTAGTCTCCTACGAGCAGTACTTC,CASSLKRSGLVSYEQYF,TRBD2,NA,TRBV5-6,TRBJ2-7
TGTGCCAGCAGCTTAACGGCAGCTAGCGGCTATGGCTACACCTTC,CASSLTAASGYGYTF,NA,NA,TRBV7-9,TRBJ1-2
TGTGCCAGCAGCGTAGGGTTAGGAACAGATACGCAGTATTTT,CASSVGLGTDTQYF,NA,NA,TRBV9,TRBJ2-3
TGTGCCAGCAGCCGACAGGGGCTGGGAAATGAGCAGTTCTTC,CASSRQGLGNEQFF,TRBD1,NA,TRBV5-4,TRBJ2-1
TGTGCCAGTGCAAGGACAGACTCCACAGATACGCAGTATTTT,CASARTDSTDTQYF,NA,NA,TRBV19,TRBJ2-3
TGTGCCAGCGAGCGGGAAATCGCCTACGAGCAGTACTTC,CASEREIAYEQYF,TRBD2,NA,TRBV11-2,TRBJ2-7
TGTGCCAGCAGCTTAGTCTCCGGGGGGCGCCGGAACACTGAAGCTTTCTTT,CASSLVSGGRRNTEAFF,NA,NA,TRBV7-8,TRBJ1-1
TGCGCCAGCAGCTTGGACGGTCGACCCGTTCAGGGCTCCTACAATGAGCAGTTCTTC,CASSLDGRPVQGSYNEQFF,NA,NA,TRBV5-1,TRBJ2-1
TGTGCCAGCAGCGCCCCCCGACTAGGGTACTACGAGCAGTACTTC,CASSAPRLGYYEQYF,NA,NA,TRBV28,TRBJ2-7
TGTGCCAGCAGCGTAGGTTTGGCAATCTCTGGAAACACCATATATTTT,CASSVGLAISGNTIYF,NA,once,TRBV9,TRBJ1-3
TGCGCCAGCAGCTTGGCCACGGGGGGAGGAAATTCACCCCTCCACTTT,CASSLATGGGNSPLHF,NA,once,TRBV5-1,TRBJ1-6
TGTGCCAGCAGCGTAGGACAGGGACTAAGAAACACTGAAGCTTTCTTT,CASSVGQGLRNTEAFF,TRBD1,NA,TRBV9,TRBJ1-1
TGTGCTAGTGGTGTCCCAGGGTTAGAGACCCAGTACTTC,CASGVPGLETQYF,NA,few,TRBV12-5,TRBJ2-5
TGTGCCAGCAGCCACGGACTAGCGGCCTGGGGGGCGCAGTATTTT,CASSHGLAAWGAQYF,TRBD2,few,TRBV7-2,TRBJ2-3
TGCAGCGTCTCCGACAGGGGGCTGACTGAAGCTTTCTTT,CSVSDRGLTEAFF,TRBD1,NA,TRBV29-1,TRBJ1-1
TGTGCTAGTGGTCGCCCAGGGAGGGCTGAAGCTTTCTTT,CASGRPGRAEAFF,NA,NA,TRBV12-5,TRBJ1-1
TGTGCCTGGAGCTCCCAGGGGGCTGAGACTGAAGCTTTCTTT,CAWSSQGAETEAFF,TRBD1,NA,TRBV30,TRBJ1-1
TGTGCCAGCAGCCCCCTCTCTGAGAATGGCTACACCTTC,CASSPLSENGYTF,NA,NA,TRBV5-4,TRBJ1-2
TGCAGCGTTGGGGAGGGGAAGCATGGCTACACCTTC,CSVGEGKHGYTF,NA,NA,TRBV29-1,TRBJ1-2
TGCGCCAGCGGGGGACAGGGGAACACCGGGGAGCTGTTTTTT,CASGGQGNTGELFF,TRBD1,few,TRBV5-1,TRBJ2-2
TGCGCCAGCAGCGAATCGACGCGGCTTACTAATGAAAAACTGTTTTTT,CASSESTRLTNEKLFF,NA,NA,TRBV5-1,TRBJ1-4
TGCGCCAGCAGCTTGGGAGGGACAGGGCTTGAGGAGACCCAGTACTTC,CASSLGGTGLEETQYF,TRBD1,NA,TRBV5-1,TRBJ2-5
TGTGCCAGCAGGGGCGGGCAGACGGCAGATACGCAGTATTTT,CASRGGQTADTQYF,NA,NA,TRBV2,TRBJ2-3
TGTGCCAGCAGCGCCGGGGTAGCGGGGGGCCTCTCCTACGAGCAGTACTTC,CASSAGVAGGLSYEQYF,TRBD2,NA,TRBV9,TRBJ2-7
TGTGCCAGCAGCTTAGGGGGGCTGAGGGGAGATACGCAGTATTTT,CASSLGGLRGDTQYF,NA,NA,TRBV7-2,TRBJ2-3